This T cell receptor (beta chain) comes out of a study of T cells in Graves' hyperthyroidism and ophthalmopathy. This clonotype was picked up many times. Its antigen remains unidentified. The CDR3 loop spans 16 amino acids. The J segment lost 7 bases and the V segment lost 4 bases, leaving 9 bases of the junction unmatched. Notes on the study in general: Clonotypes that were expanded in thyroid above 0.001 mostly appeared in blood too.

Patients showing uncontrolled infection, other autoimmune disease, pregnancy or lactation were ineligible. Fresh 10 ml peripheral blood yielded PBMCs. RNA transcripts were the template for amplifying TCR beta CDR3 regions. The study used the HTBI primer set for a first-round RT-PCR of the TCR CDR3. Via MiXCR, TCRdb re-called the multiplex PCR reads, giving one row per CDR3 protein. The repertoire holds 340,000 or so distinct CDR3 sequences, with roughly 20% as singletons. V usage is TRBV12-3 or TRBV12-4 and J usage is TRBJ2-2; 10 nucleotides agree with TRBD1. This receptor was obtained from a woman aged 45-59 years with Graves' hyperthyroidism. Sequenced sample: blood. CDR3 nucleotides: TGTGCCAGCAGTTCCGAACCGGGACAGGGGAACGGGGAGCTGTTTTTT. As protein: CASSSEPGQGNGELFF.